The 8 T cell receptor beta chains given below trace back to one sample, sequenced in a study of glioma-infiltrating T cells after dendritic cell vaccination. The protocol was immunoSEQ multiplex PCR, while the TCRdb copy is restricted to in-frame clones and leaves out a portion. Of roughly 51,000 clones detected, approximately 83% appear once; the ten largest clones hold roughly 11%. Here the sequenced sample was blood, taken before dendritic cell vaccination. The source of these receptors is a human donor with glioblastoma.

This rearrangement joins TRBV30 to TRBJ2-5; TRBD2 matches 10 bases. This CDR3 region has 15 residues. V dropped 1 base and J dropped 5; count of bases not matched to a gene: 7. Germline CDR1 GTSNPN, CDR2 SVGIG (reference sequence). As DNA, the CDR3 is TGTGCCTGGAGTGCCGAGCGGGGGGGCCTTGAGACCCAGTACTTC. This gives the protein CAWSAERGGLETQYF.

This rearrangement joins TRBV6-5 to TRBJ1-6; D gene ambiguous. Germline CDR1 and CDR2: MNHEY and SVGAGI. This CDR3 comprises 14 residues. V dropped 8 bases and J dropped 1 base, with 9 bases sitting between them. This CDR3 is CASQGGSYNSPLHF. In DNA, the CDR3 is TGTGCCAGCCAAGGCGGGTCCTATAATTCACCCCTCCACTTT.

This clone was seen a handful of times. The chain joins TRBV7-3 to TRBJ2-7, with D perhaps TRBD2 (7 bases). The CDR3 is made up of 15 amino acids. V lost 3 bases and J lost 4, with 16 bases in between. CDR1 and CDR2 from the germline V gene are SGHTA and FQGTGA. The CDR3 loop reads CASSFTQGRAYEQYF. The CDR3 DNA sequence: TGTGCCAGCAGCTTCACGCAGGGGAGGGCTTACGAGCAGTACTTC.

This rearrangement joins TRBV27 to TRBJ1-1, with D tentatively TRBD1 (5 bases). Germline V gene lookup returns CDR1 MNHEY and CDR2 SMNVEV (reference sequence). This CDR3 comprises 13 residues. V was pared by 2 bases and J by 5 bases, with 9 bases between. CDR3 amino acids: CASSLGGKTEAFF. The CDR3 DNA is TGTGCCAGCAGTTTAGGGGGGAAGACTGAAGCTTTCTTT.

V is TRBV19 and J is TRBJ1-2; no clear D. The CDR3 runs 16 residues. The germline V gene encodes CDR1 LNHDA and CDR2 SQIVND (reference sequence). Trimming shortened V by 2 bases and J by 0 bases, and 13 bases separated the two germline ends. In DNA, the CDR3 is TGTGCCAGTAGTATAATGTCCTTCGAGGCTAACTATGGCTACACCTTC. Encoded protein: CASSIMSFEANYGYTF.

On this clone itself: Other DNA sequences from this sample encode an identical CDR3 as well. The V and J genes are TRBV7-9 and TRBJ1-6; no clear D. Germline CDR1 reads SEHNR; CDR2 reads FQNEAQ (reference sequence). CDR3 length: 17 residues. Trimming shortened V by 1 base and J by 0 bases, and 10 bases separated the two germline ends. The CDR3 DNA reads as TGTGCCAGCAGCTTAGGGGTACAGAGCTCCTATAATTCACCCCTCCACTTT. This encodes CASSLGVQSSYNSPLHF.

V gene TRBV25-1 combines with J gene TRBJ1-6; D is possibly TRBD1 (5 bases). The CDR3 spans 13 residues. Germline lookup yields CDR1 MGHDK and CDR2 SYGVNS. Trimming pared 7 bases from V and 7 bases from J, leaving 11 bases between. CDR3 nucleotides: TGTGCCAGCATTGGGCAGGGAAATTCACCCCTCCACTTT. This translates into CASIGQGNSPLHF.

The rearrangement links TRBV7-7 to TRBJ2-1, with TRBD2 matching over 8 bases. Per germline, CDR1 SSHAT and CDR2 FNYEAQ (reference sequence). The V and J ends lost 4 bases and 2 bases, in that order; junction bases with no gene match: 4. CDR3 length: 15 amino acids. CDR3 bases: TGTGCCAGCAGCTCCGGGGGGGCTACCTACAATGAGCAGTTCTTC. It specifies CASSSGGATYNEQFF.